This is a list of T cell receptor beta chains from one sample in a study of response to subunit inactivated influenza vaccine. TCRdb used MiXCR to reprocess the RT-PCR reads, holding one entry per CDR3 protein. The sample holds hundreds of thousands of distinct CDR3 sequences, roughly 10% seen once. The sample was also reused in another study, on T cells expressing NK-cell markers.

Specimen: PBMCs from blood, collected on the day of vaccination. The receptor set was obtained from a man in his fifties who received an inactivated influenza vaccine. The CDR3 runs from the conserved cysteine through the conserved F or W. A D gene is named only where the DNA matches it firmly. Where a row states a size, it is once, few, many or the class of an expanded clone; other rows omit it.

CDR3 length,D gene,J gene,V gene,clone size,CDR3 protein
14,NA,TRBJ2-1,TRBV27,many,CASSFGTAANEQFF
13,TRBD2,TRBJ2-5,TRBV5-1,NA,CASTPSGMVTQYF
16,TRBD2,TRBJ2-5,TRBV5-1,few,CASSRSGSGGQETQYF
14,TRBD2,TRBJ2-7,TRBV9,NA,CASGRLAGGGEQYF
15,NA,TRBJ2-1,TRBV5-5,many,CASSLRQLLYNEQFF
15,TRBD1,TRBJ1-2,TRBV5-1,NA,CASSPDRGRNYGYTF
11,NA,TRBJ2-1,TRBV2,many,CASRDYQKQFF
14,NA,TRBJ2-1,TRBV20-1,NA,CSASRDSSYNEQFF
15,TRBD2,TRBJ2-1,TRBV12-3/TRBV12-4,few,CASSPYRDYNNEQFF
15,NA,TRBJ2-7,TRBV7-2,few,CASSRQHRADYEQYF
14,NA,TRBJ1-2,TRBV20-1,NA,CSAPLGGAASAYTF
18,NA,TRBJ2-7,TRBV12-3/TRBV12-4,few,CAAPPQGRPLRFSYEQYF
16,NA,TRBJ2-5,TRBV6-2/TRBV6-3,few,CASSFSRDAIVGGQYF
15,TRBD1,TRBJ2-1,TRBV5-1,NA,CASHPGQGYYNEQFF
17,NA,TRBJ1-1,TRBV7-2,few,CASSLGPIRARNTEAFF
14,NA,TRBJ2-7,TRBV5-1,many,CASVEGPASYEQYF
16,NA,TRBJ2-3,TRBV9,few,CASSVGTGSSTDTQYF
16,NA,TRBJ1-5,TRBV7-9,NA,CASSPVGWSGNQPQHF
15,TRBD1,TRBJ2-7,TRBV10-3,few,CAISEPGQGHYEQYF
15,TRBD1,TRBJ2-5,TRBV24-1,few,CATSDFGTGEETQYF
14,NA,TRBJ2-7,TRBV15,NA,CATSRDTGAYEQYF
13,NA,TRBJ2-2,TRBV29-1,few,CSVDGGAPGELFF
14,NA,TRBJ2-7,TRBV5-1,NA,CASSLPGSPLEQYF
15,TRBD2,TRBJ2-1,TRBV12-3/TRBV12-4,many,CASRILAGGGDEQFF
14,NA,TRBJ2-7,TRBV12-3/TRBV12-4,NA,CASSLIRGTYEQYF
15,NA,TRBJ2-7,TRBV9,many,CASSAPSRRAYEQYF
13,NA,TRBJ2-1,TRBV11-2,many,CASSLDRDFHQFF
16,NA,TRBJ1-6,TRBV30,NA,CAWSTAGSSYNSPLHF
16,NA,TRBJ1-4,TRBV4-3,NA,CASSQGPDGIHEKLFF
15,TRBD2,TRBJ2-5,TRBV9,NA,CASSEGLAGEETQYF
15,NA,TRBJ2-7,TRBV6-2/TRBV6-3,many,CASSKYTGTAYEQYF
14,TRBD1,TRBJ1-5,TRBV28,few,CASRTGSSNQPQHF
16,NA,TRBJ2-4,TRBV7-2,few,CASSLAQGTGKNIQYF
13,TRBD1,TRBJ1-1,TRBV28,few,CASEKQGRTEAFF
14,TRBD2,TRBJ2-1,TRBV5-1,few,CASTHSSGGGEQFF
12,NA,TRBJ2-1,TRBV19,NA,CASSIAGNEQFF
14,NA,TRBJ1-4,TRBV29-1,many,CSVSLSQRASELFF
16,TRBD2,TRBJ2-3,TRBV10-2,few,CASSEPERGGTDTQYF
13,NA,TRBJ2-5,TRBV12-3/TRBV12-4,NA,CASSRGLSVAQYF
13,NA,TRBJ1-1,TRBV15,NA,CATGTQVDTEAFF
13,NA,TRBJ2-5,TRBV12-3/TRBV12-4,few,CASRGGGQETQYF
14,TRBD1,TRBJ2-7,TRBV9,NA,CASSTSGTGEEQYF
12,NA,TRBJ2-1,TRBV13,NA,CASTSGLNEQFF
17,TRBD2,TRBJ2-3,TRBV20-1,many,CSAVTGTSGRATDTQYF
14,NA,TRBJ1-6,TRBV11-2,many,CASSSGVLNSPLHF
11,NA,TRBJ2-7,TRBV28,few,CATQGNYEQYF
13,NA,TRBJ2-4,TRBV6-5,NA,CASSYSSVGIQYF
14,NA,TRBJ2-7,TRBV7-2,few,CASSLGQVTYEQYF
16,NA,TRBJ2-4,TRBV7-9,few,CASSLSGRAYFNIQYF
14,TRBD2,TRBJ2-3,TRBV5-1,few,CASSLSIGGSAQYF
16,TRBD2,TRBJ2-5,TRBV6-2/TRBV6-3,few,CASSYPLAGGRETQYF
15,NA,TRBJ1-5,TRBV6-2/TRBV6-3,few,CASRPQGERNQPQHF
16,NA,TRBJ2-5,TRBV18,NA,CASSPRSAEDQETQYF
14,NA,TRBJ1-4,TRBV7-7,NA,CASSSGTTSEKLFF
15,NA,TRBJ1-1,TRBV5-1,few,CASSTMDGLNTEAFF